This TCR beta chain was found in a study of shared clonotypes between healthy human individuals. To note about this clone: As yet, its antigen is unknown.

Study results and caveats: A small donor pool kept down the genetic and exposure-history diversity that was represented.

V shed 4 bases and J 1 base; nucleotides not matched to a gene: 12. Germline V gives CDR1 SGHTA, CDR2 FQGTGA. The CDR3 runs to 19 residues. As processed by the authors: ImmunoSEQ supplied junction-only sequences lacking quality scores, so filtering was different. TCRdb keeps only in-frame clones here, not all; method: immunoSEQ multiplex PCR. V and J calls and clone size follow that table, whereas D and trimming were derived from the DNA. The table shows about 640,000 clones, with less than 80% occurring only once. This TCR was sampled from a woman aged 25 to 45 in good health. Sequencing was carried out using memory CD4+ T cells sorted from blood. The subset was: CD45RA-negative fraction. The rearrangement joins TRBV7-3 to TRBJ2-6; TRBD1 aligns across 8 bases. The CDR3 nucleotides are TGTGCCAGCAGCTCTGGACAGGGTGCCTTCTTTTCTGGGGCCAACGTCCTGACTTTC. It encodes CASSSGQGAFFSGANVLTF.